This is a list of T cell receptor beta chains from one sample in a study of human T cells and chemical hapten exposure. TCRdb re-called the RACE reads with MiXCR, one entry per CDR3 protein. The sample holds approximately 350,000 distinct CDR3 sequences; roughly 6.9% are singletons and the top ten take approximately 8%. Sequenced material: whole blood, taken in connection with sensitization to the hapten diphenylcyclopropenone (DPC). The receptors were gathered from a young woman with alopecia areata. Some clones in this sample may be carry-over from other donors' samples. Both conserved end residues are part of each CDR3. A D gene is named only where the DNA matches it firmly. Not all rows give a size; the values are once, few, many and, for expanded clones, a class.

D	V	J	size	CDR3	DNA
TRBD2	TRBV27	TRBJ2-3	many	CASRPTGGAEDTQYF	TGTGCCAGCAGACCAACGGGGGGGGCCGAAGATACGCAGTATTTT
TRBD1	TRBV28	TRBJ1-1	few	CASSLHGQGNTEAFF	TGTGCCAGCAGTTTGCACGGACAGGGGAACACTGAAGCTTTCTTT
-	TRBV6-5	TRBJ2-3	-	CASSSIGRTDTQYF	TGTGCCAGCAGTTCGATTGGGCGGACAGATACGCAGTATTTT
-	TRBV6-1	TRBJ2-1	-	CASSVVSASYNEQFF	TGTGCCAGCAGTGTTGTATCGGCATCCTACAATGAGCAGTTCTTC
-	TRBV18	TRBJ1-1	many	CASSADKRTEAFF	TGTGCCAGCTCAGCGGACAAAAGAACTGAAGCTTTCTTT
TRBD1	TRBV3-1	TRBJ1-1	-	CASSQSEGATEAFF	TGTGCCAGCAGCCAAAGCGAGGGGGCCACTGAAGCTTTCTTT
TRBD1	TRBV7-9	TRBJ2-7	many	CASSPRQGDAYEQYF	TGTGCCAGCAGCCCCCGACAGGGGGATGCCTACGAGCAGTACTTC
TRBD2	TRBV12-3/TRBV12-4	TRBJ2-3	few	CASSNPAGDTDTQYF	TGTGCCAGCAGTAATCCCGCGGGGGACACAGATACGCAGTATTTT
-	TRBV5-8	TRBJ2-3	-	CASSLEQGGADTQYF	TGTGCCAGCAGCTTGGAACAGGGAGGAGCAGATACGCAGTATTTT
-	TRBV7-8	TRBJ1-5	few	CASSLPVGGQPQHF	TGTGCCAGCAGCCTCCCCGTGGGCGGCCAGCCCCAGCATTTT
TRBD1	TRBV6-2/TRBV6-3	TRBJ2-4	few	CASSSLGTGGKDIQYF	TGTGCCAGCAGTTCGTTGGGAACAGGGGGCAAAGACATTCAGTACTTC
-	TRBV10-3	TRBJ1-4	-	CAISEQSGRTNEKLFF	TGTGCCATCAGTGAGCAGTCAGGGAGAACTAATGAAAAACTGTTTTTT
TRBD2	TRBV7-9	TRBJ2-5	many	CASSSLAIQETQYF	TGTGCCAGCAGTTCACTAGCGATCCAAGAGACCCAGTACTTC
-	TRBV7-2	TRBJ2-7	many	CASSYPRSSGKGYEQYF	TGTGCCAGCAGTTACCCCCGGTCGTCAGGGAAAGGGTACGAGCAGTACTTC
-	TRBV10-2	TRBJ2-3	many	CASLGGDTQYF	TGCGCCAGCCTGGGAGGTGATACGCAGTATTTT
TRBD2	TRBV10-3	TRBJ2-7	few	CAISESSGGTYEQYF	TGTGCCATCAGTGAGTCTAGCGGGGGAACCTACGAGCAGTACTTC
TRBD1	TRBV20-1	TRBJ2-7	-	CSAKTGSYEQYF	TGCAGTGCAAAGACAGGGTCCTACGAGCAGTACTTC
-	TRBV20-1	TRBJ1-6	many	CSAPGADNSPLHF	TGCAGTGCTCCCGGGGCAGACAATTCACCCCTCCACTTT
TRBD1	TRBV11-2	TRBJ2-3	many	CASSFRDRGPDTQYF	TGTGCCAGCAGCTTCCGGGACAGGGGTCCAGATACGCAGTATTTT
-	TRBV6-5	TRBJ1-3	many	CASSPTGPGNTIYF	TGTGCCAGCAGCCCAACAGGGCCGGGAAACACCATATATTTT
TRBD1	TRBV4-1	TRBJ2-7	few	CASSLPGQTYEQYF	TGCGCCAGCAGCTTACCGGGACAGACTTACGAGCAGTACTTC
TRBD2	TRBV20-1	TRBJ2-7	many	CSAEPGLDIDEQYF	TGCAGTGCTGAACCGGGACTAGACATAGACGAGCAGTACTTC
-	TRBV9	TRBJ2-2	few	CASSVAPTGHGELFF	TGTGCCAGCAGCGTAGCCCCCACGGGCCACGGGGAGCTGTTTTTT
TRBD2	TRBV5-4	TRBJ2-2	many	CASSFSSGGAGELFF	TGTGCCAGCAGCTTTTCCAGCGGGGGGGCCGGGGAGCTGTTTTTT
TRBD2	TRBV7-2	TRBJ2-3	few	CASSLDSGGWDTQYF	TGTGCCAGCAGCTTGGATAGCGGGGGCTGGGATACGCAGTATTTT
TRBD2	TRBV5-6	TRBJ2-2	few	CASSLFVTGGLELFF	TGTGCCAGCAGCTTGTTTGTAACGGGGGGTCTGGAGCTGTTTTTT
-	TRBV4-1	TRBJ2-7	many	CASSQGTADEQYF	TGCGCCAGCAGCCAAGGGACAGCGGACGAGCAGTACTTC
-	TRBV14	TRBJ2-4	-	CASSQVGDIQYF	TGTGCCAGCAGCCAAGTAGGGGACATTCAGTACTTC
-	TRBV24-1	TRBJ2-3	few	CATSDPSGTDTQYF	TGTGCCACCAGTGACCCATCCGGCACAGATACGCAGTATTTT
TRBD1	TRBV29-1	TRBJ2-1	few	CSVPGQGSNEQFF	TGCAGCGTGCCGGGACAGGGGTCGAATGAGCAGTTCTTC
-	TRBV6-2/TRBV6-3	TRBJ1-1	few	CASSYITRGPTEAFF	TGTGCCAGCAGTTACATAACTCGGGGTCCCACTGAAGCTTTCTTT
TRBD1	TRBV6-1	TRBJ2-6	few	CASREDRGRRDSGANVLTF	TGTGCCAGCAGGGAAGACAGGGGGCGCCGAGACTCTGGGGCCAACGTCCTGACTTTC
-	TRBV28	TRBJ2-1	many	CASSLLSRGRSSYNEQFF	TGTGCCAGCAGTTTGCTCTCCAGGGGAAGAAGCTCCTACAATGAGCAGTTCTTC
-	TRBV3-1	TRBJ1-1	-	CASSQEAGTAPEAFF	TGTGCCAGCAGCCAAGAAGCAGGCACGGCTCCTGAAGCTTTCTTT
-	TRBV6-2/TRBV6-3	TRBJ1-1	few	CASSRNGRGTEAFF	TGTGCCAGCAGCCGCAACGGGCGAGGCACTGAAGCTTTCTTT
-	TRBV6-5	TRBJ1-2	few	CASSYNGESYGYTF	TGTGCCAGCAGTTATAACGGGGAGAGCTATGGCTACACCTTC
-	TRBV25-1	TRBJ2-7	-	CASSDGPQYF	TGTGCCAGCAGTGACGGGCCGCAGTACTTC